Each of the 3 T cell receptor beta chains below was sequenced from the same sample in a study of control samples from healthy donors and cancer patients. Assay: immunoSEQ multiplex PCR; the TCRdb copy retains only in-frame clones and omits some. The sample lists about 98,000 clones; approximately 78% were seen once. Source material: blood. The receptors shown here come from a man aged 55 to 69 in good health.

V and J are TRBV14 and TRBJ2-7; 9 nucleotides agree with TRBD1. The CDR3 totals 15 residues. V gave up 3 bases and J gave up 5 bases; unmatched junction bases: 8. CDR1 is SGHDN and CDR2 is FVKESK in the germline V gene. CDR3 region: CASSHRRDRVDEQYF. CDR3 sequence (DNA): TGTGCCAGCAGCCATCGACGGGACAGGGTTGACGAGCAGTACTTC.

This chain joins TRBV5-1 and TRBJ1-4; 12 bases map to TRBD1. The V segment lost 4 bases and the J segment 4 bases; nucleotides outside the gene matches: 8. The CDR3 extends over 17 amino acids. Germline V CDR1 and CDR2: SGHRS, YFSETQ. Here the CDR3 DNA reads TGCGCCAGCAGCATAGGGACAGGGGGCGCCGGTAATGAAAAACTGTTTTTT. As protein: CASSIGTGGAGNEKLFF.

The chain is built from TRBV19 and TRBJ2-3, with 9 bases that match TRBD2. V gave up 2 bases and J gave up 1 base; unmatched junction bases: 7. In germline, CDR1 is LNHDA, CDR2 SQIVND (reference sequence). The CDR3 totals 17 residues. The CDR3 region has the DNA TGTGCCAGTAGTATACTCCTAGCGGGGCCAGGCACAGATACGCAGTATTTT. It encodes CASSILLAGPGTDTQYF.